This entry lists 12 T cell receptor beta chains sequenced from one sample in a study of cytomegalovirus exposure and HLA in healthy donors. Both 60 Vbeta primers and 13 Jbeta primers went into the PCR. Libraries were prepared by immunoSEQ multiplex PCR; TCRdb keeps only in-frame clonotypes and omits some of them. Found here are fewer than 200,000 clones, about four fifths of them singletons; the top ten hold about 1.5%. The sequenced material came from PBMCs. These receptors came from a male donor in good health and CMV-seronegative.

In regard to this clone: Other nucleotide sequences in the sample specify the same CDR3. The chain couples TRBV18 to TRBJ1-1; tentatively, D is TRBD1 (6 bases). This CDR3 spans 14 amino acids. CDR1 is KGHSH, CDR2 LQKENI, per germline. V was cut by 1 base and J by 4 bases, with 10 bases left in between. The CDR3 sequence: CASSPQQGSTEAFF. For the CDR3, the DNA is TGTGCCAGCTCACCACAACAGGGCAGCACTGAAGCTTTCTTT.

This chain connects TRBV28 to TRBJ2-1; 8 nucleotides line up with TRBD1. Germline values: CDR1 MDHEN, CDR2 SYDVKM. V lost 3 bases, J lost 8 bases, and 9 bases stayed unmatched. This CDR3 is built from 15 residues. DNA of the CDR3: TGTGCCAGCAGTTTCAGGGGGCCCAAACTCCATGAGCAGTTCTTC. This sequence encodes CASSFRGPKLHEQFF.

CDR3 sequence: CASKTQGNTGELFF. In DNA, the CDR3 is TGTGCCAGTAAAACACAGGGGAACACCGGGGAGCTGTTTTTT. The chain carries TRBV19 and TRBJ2-2, with a tentative D call TRBD1 (6 bases). V was pared by 7 bases and J by 1 base, with 10 bases between. Germline CDR1 and CDR2: LNHDA and SQIVND (reference sequence). CDR3 length equals 14 residues.

This sequence joins TRBV14 and TRBJ2-5, with D perhaps matching TRBD1 (6 bases). There are 18 residues in the CDR3. Trimming cost V 5 bases and J 1 base, with 23 bases left between them. The germline V gene has CDR1 SGHDN and CDR2 FVKESK. The CDR3: CASSSGRDTHFRQETQYF. The CDR3 nucleotides read TGTGCCAGCAGCTCGGGCCGGGACACCCATTTTCGCCAAGAGACCCAGTACTTC.

This chain connects TRBV11-2 to TRBJ1-1; 7 bases fit TRBD1. The germline gives CDR1 SGHAT, CDR2 FQNNGV. After removal of 0 bases from V and 6 bases from J, the junction contained 7 bases not matched to a gene. This CDR3 region has 15 residues. CDR3 bases: TGTGCCAGCAGCTTAGATACACAGGGGCGGGCTGAAGCTTTCTTT. It encodes CASSLDTQGRAEAFF.

V usage is TRBV15 and J usage is TRBJ2-3; possibly TRBD1 for D (5 bases). Per germline, CDR1 LNHNV and CDR2 YYDKDF (reference sequence). This CDR3 is 17 amino acids long. With 2 bases removed from V and 5 bases from J, the gap between germline ends came to 20 bases. The CDR3 loop reads CATSRSPGSSVEDTQYF. CDR3 sequence (DNA): TGTGCCACCAGCAGAAGCCCAGGGTCCTCAGTCGAAGATACGCAGTATTTT.

The chain links TRBV28 to TRBJ1-5; a possible D gene is TRBD1 (5 bases). The germline CDR1 and CDR2 sequences are MDHEN and SYDVKM. V was trimmed by 5 bases and J by 0 bases, leaving 23 bases between them. CDR3 size: 19 residues. CDR3 residues: CASSPYDGFRQNSNQPQHF. In DNA, the CDR3 is TGTGCCAGCAGTCCCTATGACGGGTTTAGACAGAATAGCAATCAGCCCCAGCATTTT.

CDR3 loop: CASSPLQDSYEQYF. The CDR3 DNA sequence: TGTGCCAGCTCACCTCTACAGGACAGCTACGAGCAGTACTTC. The V call is TRBV18, the J call TRBJ2-7; tentatively, D is TRBD1 (6 bases). Trimming stripped 3 bases from V and 3 bases from J, with 12 bases between. CDR1 and CDR2 (germline): KGHSH, LQKENI. This CDR3 comprises 14 residues.

The chain links TRBV7-8 to TRBJ2-3; 7 bases align to TRBD2. V was clipped by 1 base and J by 3 bases; unmatched bases: 4. This CDR3 has 15 residues. Germline V gene sequence: CDR1 SGHVS, CDR2 FQNEAQ. CDR3 protein: CASSLVLAETDTQYF. CDR3 sequence (DNA): TGTGCCAGCAGCTTAGTCCTAGCGGAAACAGATACGCAGTATTTT.

This clone was seen a few times. This sequence joins TRBV5-4 and TRBJ2-1; TRBD2 is a possible D gene (6 bases). With 0 bases removed from V and 4 bases from J, the gap between germline ends came to 11 bases. Germline V gene data show CDR1 as SGHNT and CDR2 as YYREEE (reference sequence). This CDR3 has 15 amino acids. The CDR3 sequence is CASSLGSGSYNEQFF. The CDR3 coding sequence is TGTGCCAGCAGCTTGGGTAGCGGATCTTACAATGAGCAGTTCTTC.

The V and J genes are TRBV4-2 and TRBJ2-1; 9 bases align to TRBD2. The CDR3 totals 15 residues. V lost 4 bases and J lost 5; bases outside the gene matches: 6. Germline loops: CDR1 LGHNA, CDR2 YNFKEQ. CDR3 region: CASSRSGGLNNEQFF. The CDR3 nucleotides read TGTGCCAGCAGCCGTAGCGGGGGCCTAAACAATGAGCAGTTCTTC.

The rearrangement links TRBV6-1 to TRBJ1-5; no reliable D call. The CDR3 contains 11 residues. Germline loops: CDR1 MNHNS, CDR2 SASEGT. V lost 3 bases and J lost 9, with 6 bases in between. The CDR3 nucleotides are TGTGCCAGCAGTGACCTCTTGCCCCAGCATTTT. Translating gives CASSDLLPQHF.